This TCR beta chain was documented in a study of T cell responses to AZD1222 COVID-19 vaccine. Study in general: Investigators merged groups given second doses at roughly 4 or roughly 12 weeks.

The CDR3 runs to 19 residues. Germline loops: CDR1 SGHVS, CDR2 FQNEAQ. V was shortened by 0 bases and J by 0 bases, with 15 bases between the two germline ends. Comment on this clone: Its specificity is unknown.

Sequencing was performed with immunoSEQ multiplex PCR; in TCRdb, only in-frame clones are kept and a portion is missing. This table holds about 160,000 clones, 91% found once. Study-level points and caveats: Females made up more of the donors, who were largely white British, and clonal diversity may have come out too low. At study baseline, merely more than 5 AZD1222 recipients were seropositive.

This chain links TRBV7-8 with TRBJ2-6, with no clear D. This TCR came from an adult in good health. Specimen: peripheral blood, collected on day 0 of AZD1222 vaccination. The CDR3, as DNA: TGTGCCAGCAGCTTAGCGCGGCGGCTGAGAGACTCTGGGGCCAACGTCCTGACTTTC. Residues: CASSLARRLRDSGANVLTF.